The present T cell receptor beta chain was sequenced within a study of CD8 T cells in ankylosing spondylitis. The junction had 8 bases not matched to a gene; V was cut back by 7 bases and J by 13 bases. The CDR3 sequence is 12 residues long. This clonotype occurred a few times. Antigen unknown. TCRdb re-derived calls from the 5' RACE reads in MiXCR, one entry per CDR3 protein. This sample has 700,000 or so distinct CDR3 sequences, with over 15% found just once. Study observations and caveats: Among TCR beta sequences, a motif of roughly 8 highly homologous variants appeared characteristic of ankylosing spondylitis blood.

The sample taken for sequencing was blood, either unsorted or a sorted T cell fraction (not recorded which). This sequence was found in a male donor with ankylosing spondylitis. The V and J genes are TRBV12-3 or TRBV12-4 and TRBJ2-1, with 9 bases aligning to TRBD1. The CDR3 spells CASTWGGQGQFF. The CDR3 DNA is TGTGCCAGCACCTGGGGGGGACAGGGTCAGTTCTTC.